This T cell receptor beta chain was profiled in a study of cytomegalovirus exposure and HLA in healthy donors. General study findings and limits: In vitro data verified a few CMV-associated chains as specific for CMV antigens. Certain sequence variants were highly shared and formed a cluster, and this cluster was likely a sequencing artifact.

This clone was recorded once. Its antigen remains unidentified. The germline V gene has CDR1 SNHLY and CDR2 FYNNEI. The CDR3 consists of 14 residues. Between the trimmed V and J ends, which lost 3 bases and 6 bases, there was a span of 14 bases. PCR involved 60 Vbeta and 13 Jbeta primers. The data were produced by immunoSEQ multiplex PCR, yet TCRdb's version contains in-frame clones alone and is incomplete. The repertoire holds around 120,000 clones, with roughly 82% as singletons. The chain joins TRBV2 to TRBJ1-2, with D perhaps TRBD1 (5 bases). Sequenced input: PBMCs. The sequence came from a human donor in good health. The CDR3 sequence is CASSEAGQVDGYTF. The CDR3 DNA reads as TGTGCCAGCAGTGAGGCAGGGCAGGTGGATGGCTACACCTTC.